The next 17 T cell receptor beta chains were all read from a single sample in a study of cytomegalovirus exposure and HLA in healthy donors. 60 Vbeta and 13 Jbeta primers were used in PCR. Profiled with immunoSEQ multiplex PCR; TCRdb holds only in-frame clones, not every one. The data contain more than 50,000 clones, approximately 80% of them singletons. Sequencing was done on a sample of PBMCs. Source of these receptors: a female donor in good health and CMV-seronegative.

The chain uses TRBV18 and TRBJ1-4; maybe TRBD1 (5 bases). The CDR3 runs to 15 residues. Germline CDR1 and CDR2: KGHSH and LQKENI. V was cut by 0 bases and J by 4 bases, with 9 bases left in between. Here the CDR3 DNA reads TGTGCCAGCTCACCACCGGGACTGATTAATGAAAAACTGTTTTTT. Protein product: CASSPPGLINEKLFF.

In this sample, this clone turned up a few times. V is TRBV6-5 and J is TRBJ1-1; TRBD1 matches at 7 bases. Germline lookup yields CDR1 MNHEY and CDR2 SVGAGI. The trim removed 4 bases at V and 1 base at J, leaving 6 bases unmatched. The CDR3 length is 15 residues. The CDR3 region is CASSLTTGTNTEAFF. The DNA of the CDR3 is TGTGCCAGCAGTTTAACGACAGGGACGAACACTGAAGCTTTCTTT.

V is TRBV4-2 and J is TRBJ2-3, with 12 bases fitting TRBD2. Germline loops: CDR1 LGHNA, CDR2 YNFKEQ. V gave up 1 base and J gave up 0 bases; unmatched junction bases: 5. This CDR3 is 18 amino acids long. CDR3 DNA: TGTGCCAGCAGCCAAGGACTAGCGGGGGCCCTCAGCACAGATACGCAGTATTTT. Translation: CASSQGLAGALSTDTQYF.

The chain combines TRBV10-3 with TRBJ2-7, with D hard to call. The CDR3 is 17 amino acids. Germline CDR1 reads ENHRY; CDR2 reads SYGVKD. V was clipped by 4 bases and J by 0 bases, with 19 bases between them. The CDR3 DNA reads TGTGCCATCAGTGTAGGTCGAGGCCCGAGTTCCTCCTACGAGCAGTACTTC. Translation gives CAISVGRGPSSSYEQYF.

The chain carries TRBV6-5 and TRBJ1-1, with 8 bases aligning to TRBD1. The junction had 2 bases not matched to a gene; V was cut back by 6 bases and J by 8 bases. CDR1 is MNHEY, CDR2 SVGAGI, per germline. The CDR3 extends over 11 amino acids. The CDR3 DNA reads TGTGCCAGCAGCCGGACAGGGGAAGCTTTCTTT. Amino acid sequence: CASSRTGEAFF.

This rearrangement joins TRBV9 to TRBJ1-4, with D unresolved. Germline assignment: CDR1 SGDLS and CDR2 YYNGEE. V was shortened by 0 bases and J by 2 bases, with 5 bases between the two germline ends. This CDR3 region has 14 residues. CDR3 sequence: CASSVGRTNEKLFF. For the CDR3, the DNA is TGTGCCAGCAGCGTAGGGCGGACTAATGAAAAACTGTTTTTT.

The V gene is TRBV7-2, the J gene TRBJ2-1, with D possibly TRBD2 on 7 matching bases. The CDR3 spans 16 residues. Germline V gene sequence: CDR1 SGHTA, CDR2 FQGNSA. Trimming cost V 5 bases and J 9 bases, with 23 bases left between them. CDR3 sequence reads: CASSPHLGGGTPEQFF. In DNA, the CDR3 is TGTGCCAGCAGCCCGCATTTGGGGGGGGGCACACCTGAGCAGTTCTTC.

This clone was found a few times. V and J are TRBV7-2 and TRBJ1-1; 8 bases map to TRBD1. With V trimmed by 1 base and J by 0 bases, 4 bases remained unmatched. The germline V gene encodes CDR1 SGHTA and CDR2 FQGNSA. This CDR3 is 16 amino acids long. The CDR3 coding sequence is TGTGCCAGCAGCTTAGAGGGGACAGGACTGAACACTGAAGCTTTCTTT. Encoded protein: CASSLEGTGLNTEAFF.

The chain is built from TRBV12-1 and TRBJ2-6; no DNA check was done on the table's D call, TRBD1. TRBV12-1 is termed a pseudogene. There are 19 residues in the CDR3. The CDR3 loop reads CASSFIKTGTGVFQNVLTF. CDR3 DNA: TGTGCCAGCAGCTTTATTAAAACCGGGACAGGGGTTTTTCAGAACGTCCTGACTTTC.

This chain uses TRBV9 with TRBJ2-1; 7 bases line up with TRBD2. The trim removed 3 bases at V and 8 bases at J, leaving 5 bases unmatched. The germline V gene has CDR1 SGDLS and CDR2 YYNGEE. This CDR3 comprises 13 residues. The chain's CDR3 is CASSGRGSDEQFF. CDR3 nucleotide sequence: TGTGCCAGCAGCGGGCGGGGGAGTGATGAGCAGTTCTTC.

V gene TRBV11-2 combines with J gene TRBJ2-1; maybe TRBD1 (5 bases). Germline CDR1 and CDR2: SGHAT and FQNNGV. V was cut by 0 bases and J by 3 bases, with 9 bases left in between. This CDR3 comprises 15 residues. This CDR3 reads CASSLDYQGYNEQFF. CDR3 sequence (DNA): TGTGCCAGCAGCTTAGATTATCAGGGCTACAATGAGCAGTTCTTC.

This clone counts as medium-sized (0.01 to 0.1%). The chain employs TRBV4-1 and TRBJ2-5; TRBD1 might be the D (6 bases). The V gene lost 0 bases and the J gene lost 2 bases, with 22 bases spanning the gap. Germline CDR1 MGHRA, CDR2 YSYEKL. The length of the CDR3 is 19 residues. The CDR3 DNA is TGCGCCAGCAGCCAAGACGTGGGGACATTGCTGAGGCAGCAAGAGACCCAGTACTTC. This gives the protein CASSQDVGTLLRQQETQYF.

This clone has only a few counts. The V and J genes are TRBV7-6 and TRBJ2-3, with a tentative D call TRBD2 (7 bases). The CDR3 loop spans 16 amino acids. Germline CDR1 and CDR2: SGHVS and FNYEAQ. The V end lost 1 base, the J end lost 4 bases, and 15 bases lay between the germline ends. The chain's CDR3 is CASSLGRAGAADTQYF. In DNA form, the CDR3 reads TGTGCCAGCAGCTTAGGCAGGGCGGGGGCCGCAGATACGCAGTATTTT.

This chain links TRBV7-9 with TRBJ2-1; tentatively, D is TRBD1 (5 bases). The V gene's germline CDR1 is SEHNR and CDR2 FQNEAQ (reference sequence). The length of the CDR3 is 13 residues. Trimming cost V 2 bases and J 6 bases, with 8 bases left between them. The CDR3 DNA reads as TGTGCCAGCAGCTTATCTGGGGCCAATGAGCAGTTCTTC. Amino acids: CASSLSGANEQFF.

This sequence joins TRBV28 and TRBJ2-5, with 8 bases matching TRBD2. The junction had 8 bases not matched to a gene; V was cut back by 6 bases and J by 5 bases. The CDR3 loop spans 14 amino acids. Germline CDR1 is MDHEN and CDR2 is SYDVKM. CDR3 DNA: TGTGCCAGCAGCGGACTAGCCAAGCGGGAGACCCAGTACTTC. Protein product: CASSGLAKRETQYF.

V and J are TRBV19 and TRBJ2-1, with TRBD2 matching 7 bases. J gave up 5 bases and V 1 base, and 5 bases lay outside the gene matches. CDR3 length: 15 amino acids. CDR1 LNHDA and CDR2 SQIVND come from the germline V gene (reference sequence). The CDR3 is CASSIGRAGDNEQFF. The CDR3 bases are TGTGCCAGTAGTATAGGGAGGGCGGGAGACAATGAGCAGTTCTTC.

V gene TRBV11-2 combines with J gene TRBJ2-5; TRBD1 matches at 8 bases. V lost 5 bases to trimming and J lost 5 bases; unmatched junction nucleotides: 4. Germline assignment: CDR1 SGHAT and CDR2 FQNNGV. The CDR3 has 13 residues. CDR3 coding DNA: TGTGCCAGCAGCCTGGACAGGGATGAGACCCAGTACTTC. This encodes CASSLDRDETQYF.